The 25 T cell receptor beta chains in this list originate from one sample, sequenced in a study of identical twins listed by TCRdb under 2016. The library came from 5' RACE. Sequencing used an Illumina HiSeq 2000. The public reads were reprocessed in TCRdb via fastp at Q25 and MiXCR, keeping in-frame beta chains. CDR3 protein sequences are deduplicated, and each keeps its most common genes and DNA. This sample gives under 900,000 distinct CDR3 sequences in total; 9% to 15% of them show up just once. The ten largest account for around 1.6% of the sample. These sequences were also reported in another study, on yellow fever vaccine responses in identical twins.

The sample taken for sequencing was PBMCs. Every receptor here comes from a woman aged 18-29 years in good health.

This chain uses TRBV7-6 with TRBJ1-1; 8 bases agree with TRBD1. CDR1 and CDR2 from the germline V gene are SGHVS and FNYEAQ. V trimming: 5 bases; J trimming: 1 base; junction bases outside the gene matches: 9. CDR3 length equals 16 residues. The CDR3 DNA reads TGTGCCAGCAGCCTACGTTGGACAGGGACGAACACTGAAGCTTTCTTT. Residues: CASSLRWTGTNTEAFF.

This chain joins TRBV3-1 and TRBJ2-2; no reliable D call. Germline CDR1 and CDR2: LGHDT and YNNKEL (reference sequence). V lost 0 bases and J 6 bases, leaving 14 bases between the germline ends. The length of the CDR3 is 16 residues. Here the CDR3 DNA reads TGTGCCAGCAGCCAAGAGTCGACCAGGCCCTCCGGGGAGCTGTTTTTT. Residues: CASSQESTRPSGELFF.

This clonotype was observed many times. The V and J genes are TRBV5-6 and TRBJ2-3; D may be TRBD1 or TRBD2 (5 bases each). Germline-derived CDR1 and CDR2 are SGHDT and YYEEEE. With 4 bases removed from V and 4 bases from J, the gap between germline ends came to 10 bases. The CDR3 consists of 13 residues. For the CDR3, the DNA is TGTGCCAGCAGCCAAGGGACCGCAGATACGCAGTATTTT. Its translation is CASSQGTADTQYF.

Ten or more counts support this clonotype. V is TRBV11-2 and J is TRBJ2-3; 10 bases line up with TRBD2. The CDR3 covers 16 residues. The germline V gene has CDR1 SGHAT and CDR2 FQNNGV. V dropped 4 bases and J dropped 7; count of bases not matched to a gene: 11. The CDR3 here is CASSSLAGETVYTQYF. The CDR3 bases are TGTGCCAGCAGCTCCCTAGCGGGAGAAACAGTTTATACGCAGTATTTT.

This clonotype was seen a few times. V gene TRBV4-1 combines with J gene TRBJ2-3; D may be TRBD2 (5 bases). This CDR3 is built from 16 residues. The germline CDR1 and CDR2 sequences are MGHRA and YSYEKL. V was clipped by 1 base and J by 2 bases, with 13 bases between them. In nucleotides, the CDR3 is TGCGCCAGCAGCCAAGTAGGACGGGAACTCACAGATACGCAGTATTTT. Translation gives CASSQVGRELTDTQYF.

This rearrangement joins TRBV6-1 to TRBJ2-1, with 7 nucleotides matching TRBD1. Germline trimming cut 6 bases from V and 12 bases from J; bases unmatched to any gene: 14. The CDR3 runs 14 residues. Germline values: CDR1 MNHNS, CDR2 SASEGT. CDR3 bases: TGTGCCAGCAGCCCGGGACAGTTGTCCTCTGGGCAGTTCTTC. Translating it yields CASSPGQLSSGQFF.

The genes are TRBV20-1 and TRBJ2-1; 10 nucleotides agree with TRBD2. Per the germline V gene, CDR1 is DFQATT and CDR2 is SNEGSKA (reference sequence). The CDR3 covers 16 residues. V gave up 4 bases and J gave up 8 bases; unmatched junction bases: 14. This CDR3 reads CSATALSGRIVDEQFF. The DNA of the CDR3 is TGCAGTGCTACAGCCCTTAGCGGGAGGATAGTTGATGAGCAGTTCTTC.

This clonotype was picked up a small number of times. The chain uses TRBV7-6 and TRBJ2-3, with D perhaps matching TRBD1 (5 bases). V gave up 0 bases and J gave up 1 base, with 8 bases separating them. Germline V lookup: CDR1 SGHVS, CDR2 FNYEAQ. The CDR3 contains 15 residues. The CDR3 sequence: CASSLAGHRTDTQYF. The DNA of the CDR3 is TGTGCCAGCAGCTTAGCAGGACACCGCACAGATACGCAGTATTTT.

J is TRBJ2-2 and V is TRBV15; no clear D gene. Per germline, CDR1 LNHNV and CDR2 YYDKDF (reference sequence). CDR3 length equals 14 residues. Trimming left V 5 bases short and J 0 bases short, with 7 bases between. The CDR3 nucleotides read TGTGCCACCAGCCGGCAGGCGAACACCGGGGAGCTGTTTTTT. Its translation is CATSRQANTGELFF.

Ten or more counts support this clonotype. CDR3 in amino acids: CAISDDRFYGFNEQFF. The CDR3 bases are TGTGCCATCAGTGACGACAGGTTTTATGGCTTCAATGAGCAGTTCTTC. The J gene is TRBJ2-1, the V gene TRBV10-3; possibly TRBD1 for D (6 bases). This CDR3 is built from 16 residues. The germline V gene encodes CDR1 ENHRY and CDR2 SYGVKD. Trimming took off 3 bases at V and 6 bases at J, with 18 bases between the two ends.

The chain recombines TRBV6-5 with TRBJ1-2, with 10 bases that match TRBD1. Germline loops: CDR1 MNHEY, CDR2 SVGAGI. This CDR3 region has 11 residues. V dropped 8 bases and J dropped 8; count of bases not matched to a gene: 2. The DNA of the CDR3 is TGTGCCAGCGGGACAGGGGTGGGCTACACCTTC. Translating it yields CASGTGVGYTF.

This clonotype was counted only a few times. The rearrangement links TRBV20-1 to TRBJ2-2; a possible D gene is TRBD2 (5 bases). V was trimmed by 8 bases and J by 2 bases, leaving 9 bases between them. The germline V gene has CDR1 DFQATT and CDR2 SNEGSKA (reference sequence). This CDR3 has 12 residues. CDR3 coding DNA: TGCAGTCCGAGGACTAACACCGGGGAGCTGTTTTTT. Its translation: CSPRTNTGELFF.

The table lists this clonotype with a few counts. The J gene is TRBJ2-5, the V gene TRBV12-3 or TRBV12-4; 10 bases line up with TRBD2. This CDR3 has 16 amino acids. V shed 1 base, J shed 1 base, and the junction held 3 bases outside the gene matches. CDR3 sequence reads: CASSLDGTSAQETQYF. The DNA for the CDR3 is TGTGCCAGCAGTTTAGACGGGACTAGCGCCCAAGAGACCCAGTACTTC.

The CDR3 DNA is TGTACCTTCAGTTACGGGCTAGCGGGGACCTCTAGCACAGATACGCAGTATTTT. Its protein is CTFSYGLAGTSSTDTQYF. The rearrangement links TRBV12-3 or TRBV12-4 to TRBJ2-3; TRBD2 matches 9 bases. This CDR3 has 18 residues.

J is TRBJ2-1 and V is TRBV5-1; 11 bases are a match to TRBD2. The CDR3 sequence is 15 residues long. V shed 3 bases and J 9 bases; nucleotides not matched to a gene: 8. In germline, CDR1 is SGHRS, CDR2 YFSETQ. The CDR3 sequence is CASSWGLAVGTEQFF. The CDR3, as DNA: TGCGCCAGCAGCTGGGGACTAGCGGTTGGCACTGAGCAGTTCTTC.

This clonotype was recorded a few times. CDR3 bases: TGTGCCAGCAGTACCAATCTCTCGGGCTACACCTTC. The encoded protein is CASSTNLSGYTF. This chain links TRBV12-3 or TRBV12-4 with TRBJ1-2; D not resolved. This CDR3 region has 12 residues. Trimming removed 5 bases from V and 8 bases from J, with 12 bases in between.

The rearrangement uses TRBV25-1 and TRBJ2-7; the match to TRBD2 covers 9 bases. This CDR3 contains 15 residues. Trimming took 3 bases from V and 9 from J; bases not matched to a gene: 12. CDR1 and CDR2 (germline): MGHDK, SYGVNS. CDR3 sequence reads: CASSDGGLAPTRQYF. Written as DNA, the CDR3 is TGTGCCAGCAGTGATGGGGGACTAGCCCCTACGAGGCAGTACTTC.

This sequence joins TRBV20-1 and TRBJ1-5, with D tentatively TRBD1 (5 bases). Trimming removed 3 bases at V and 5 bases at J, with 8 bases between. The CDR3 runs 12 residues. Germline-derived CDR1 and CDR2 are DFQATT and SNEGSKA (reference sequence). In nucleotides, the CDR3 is TGCAGTGCTAGCAGGGTAGATCAGCCCCAGCATTTT. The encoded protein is CSASRVDQPQHF.

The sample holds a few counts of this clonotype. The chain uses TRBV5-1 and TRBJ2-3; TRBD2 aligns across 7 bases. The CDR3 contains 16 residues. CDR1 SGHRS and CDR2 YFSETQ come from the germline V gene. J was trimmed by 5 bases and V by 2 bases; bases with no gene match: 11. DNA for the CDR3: TGCGCCAGCAGCTTATCTGGGGGTAGCGGGCAAGATACGCAGTATTTT. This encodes CASSLSGGSGQDTQYF.

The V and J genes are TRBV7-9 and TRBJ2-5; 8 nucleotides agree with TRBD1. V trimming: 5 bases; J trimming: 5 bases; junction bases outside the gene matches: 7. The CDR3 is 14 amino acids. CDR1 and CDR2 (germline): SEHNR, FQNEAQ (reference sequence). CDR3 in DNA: TGTGCCAGCAGCCCAACAGGGGGTAGTGAGACCCAGTACTTC. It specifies CASSPTGGSETQYF.

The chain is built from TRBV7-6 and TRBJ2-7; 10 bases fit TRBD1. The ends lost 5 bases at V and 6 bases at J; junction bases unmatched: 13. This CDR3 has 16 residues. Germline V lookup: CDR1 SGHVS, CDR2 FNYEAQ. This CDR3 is CASSPERTGTGVEQYF. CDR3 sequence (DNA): TGTGCCAGCAGCCCAGAGAGGACCGGGACAGGGGTCGAGCAGTACTTC. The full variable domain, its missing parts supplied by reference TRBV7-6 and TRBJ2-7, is GAGVSQSPRYKVTKRGQDVALRCDPISGHVSLYWYRQALGQGPEFLTYFNYEAQQDKSGLPNDRFSAERPEGSISTLTIQRTEQRDSAMYRCASSPERTGTGVEQYFGPGTRLTVT.

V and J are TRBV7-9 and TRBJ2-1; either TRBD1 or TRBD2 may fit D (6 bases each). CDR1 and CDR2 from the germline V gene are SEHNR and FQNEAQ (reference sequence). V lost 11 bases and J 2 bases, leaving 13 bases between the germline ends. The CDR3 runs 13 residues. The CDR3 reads CALGRGAYNEQFF. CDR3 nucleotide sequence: TGTGCCCTGGGTAGGGGGGCCTACAATGAGCAGTTCTTC.

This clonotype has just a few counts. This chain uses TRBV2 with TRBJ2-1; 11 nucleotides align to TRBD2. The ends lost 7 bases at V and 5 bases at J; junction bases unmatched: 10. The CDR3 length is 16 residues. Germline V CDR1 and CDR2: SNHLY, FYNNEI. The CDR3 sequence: CASTILRLAGNNEQFF. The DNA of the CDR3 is TGTGCCAGCACCATCCTGCGACTAGCGGGGAACAATGAGCAGTTCTTC.

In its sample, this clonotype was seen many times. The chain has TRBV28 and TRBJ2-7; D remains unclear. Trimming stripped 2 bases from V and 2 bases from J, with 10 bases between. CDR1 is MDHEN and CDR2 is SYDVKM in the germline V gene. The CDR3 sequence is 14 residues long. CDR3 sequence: CASSLLQPPYEQYF. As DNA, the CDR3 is TGTGCCAGCAGTTTACTCCAGCCTCCCTACGAGCAGTACTTC.

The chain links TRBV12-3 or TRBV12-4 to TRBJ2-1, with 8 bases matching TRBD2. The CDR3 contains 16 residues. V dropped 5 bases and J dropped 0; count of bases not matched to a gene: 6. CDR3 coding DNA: TGTGCCAGCAGTCCAGCGACTAGCGCCTCCTACAATGAGCAGTTCTTC. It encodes CASSPATSASYNEQFF.